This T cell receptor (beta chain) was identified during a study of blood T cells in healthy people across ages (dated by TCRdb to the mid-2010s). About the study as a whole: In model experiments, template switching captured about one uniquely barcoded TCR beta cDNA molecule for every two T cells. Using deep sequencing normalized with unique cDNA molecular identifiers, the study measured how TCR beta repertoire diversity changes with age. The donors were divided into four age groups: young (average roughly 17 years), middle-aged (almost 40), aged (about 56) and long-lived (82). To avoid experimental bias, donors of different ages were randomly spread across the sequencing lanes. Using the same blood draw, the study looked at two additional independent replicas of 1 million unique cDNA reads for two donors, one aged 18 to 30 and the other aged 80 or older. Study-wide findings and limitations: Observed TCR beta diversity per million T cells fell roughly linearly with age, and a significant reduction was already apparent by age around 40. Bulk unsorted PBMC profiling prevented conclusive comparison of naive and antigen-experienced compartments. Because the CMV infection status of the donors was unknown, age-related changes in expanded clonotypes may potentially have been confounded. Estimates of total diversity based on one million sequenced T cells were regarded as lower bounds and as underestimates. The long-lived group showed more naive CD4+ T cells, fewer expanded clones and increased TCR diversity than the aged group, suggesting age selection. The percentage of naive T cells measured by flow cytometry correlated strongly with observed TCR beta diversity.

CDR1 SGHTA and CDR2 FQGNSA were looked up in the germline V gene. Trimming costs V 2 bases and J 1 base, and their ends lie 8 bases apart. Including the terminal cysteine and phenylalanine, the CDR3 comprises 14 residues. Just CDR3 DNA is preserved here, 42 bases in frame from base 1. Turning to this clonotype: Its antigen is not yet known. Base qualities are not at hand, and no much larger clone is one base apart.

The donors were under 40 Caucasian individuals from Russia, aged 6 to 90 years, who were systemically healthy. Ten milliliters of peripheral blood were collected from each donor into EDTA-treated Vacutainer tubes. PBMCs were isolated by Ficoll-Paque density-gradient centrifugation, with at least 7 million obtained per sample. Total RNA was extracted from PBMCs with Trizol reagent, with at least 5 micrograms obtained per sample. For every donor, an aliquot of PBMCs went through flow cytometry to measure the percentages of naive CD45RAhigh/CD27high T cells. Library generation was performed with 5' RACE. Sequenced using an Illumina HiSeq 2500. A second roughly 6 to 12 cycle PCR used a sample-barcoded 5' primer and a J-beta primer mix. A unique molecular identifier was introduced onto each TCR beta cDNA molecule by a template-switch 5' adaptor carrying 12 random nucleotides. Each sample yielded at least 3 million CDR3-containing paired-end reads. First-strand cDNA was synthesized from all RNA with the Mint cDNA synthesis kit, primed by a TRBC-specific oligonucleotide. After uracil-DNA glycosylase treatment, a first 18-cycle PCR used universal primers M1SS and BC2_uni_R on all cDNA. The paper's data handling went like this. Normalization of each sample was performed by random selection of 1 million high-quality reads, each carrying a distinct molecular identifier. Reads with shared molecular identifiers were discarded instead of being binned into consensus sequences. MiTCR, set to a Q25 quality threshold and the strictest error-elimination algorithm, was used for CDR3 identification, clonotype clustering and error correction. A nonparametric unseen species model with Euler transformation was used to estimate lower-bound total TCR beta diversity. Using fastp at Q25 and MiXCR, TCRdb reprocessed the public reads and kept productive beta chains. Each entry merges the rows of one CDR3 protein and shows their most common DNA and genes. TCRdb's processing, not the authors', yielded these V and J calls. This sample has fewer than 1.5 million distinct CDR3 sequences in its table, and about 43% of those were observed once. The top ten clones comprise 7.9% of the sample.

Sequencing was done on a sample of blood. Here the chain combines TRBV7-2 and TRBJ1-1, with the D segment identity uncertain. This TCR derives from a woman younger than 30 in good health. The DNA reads TGTGCCAGCAGCTTAATAGGGCCGAACACTGAAGCTTTCTTT. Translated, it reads CASSLIGPNTEAFF.